This TCR beta chain was sequenced during a study of shared clonotypes between healthy human individuals. Overall study context: Per donor, CD8 memory used one plate, CD8 naive used two, CD4 memory used three and CD4 naive used three.

About this clone: Its specificity is not known.

Trimming took off 0 bases at V and 7 bases at J, with 9 bases between the two ends. CDR1 and CDR2 from the germline V gene are MGHRA and YSYEKL. The CDR3 runs 14 residues. Sequenced by immunoSEQ multiplex PCR; TCRdb stores in-frame clones only, minus some. The sample consists of more than 2,000,000 clones, approximately 90% of them appearing once. Division of CD4+ cells produced a CD45RA+ naive subset and a CD45RA-negative memory subset. Whole-study results and caveats: About 5% was the fraction of naive CD4 clonotypes found shared across four donors.

The chain joins TRBV4-1 to TRBJ1-4; D gene ambiguous. The sequenced material came from naive CD4+ T cells sorted from blood. As for subset: CD45RA+ positively selected. This clonotype originated in a man between 18 and 35 years old in good health. The CDR3: CASSQEVAAEKLFF. CDR3 sequence (DNA): TGCGCCAGCAGCCAAGAGGTCGCAGCTGAAAAACTGTTTTTT.